This is a list of T cell receptor beta chains from one sample in a study of blood T cells in healthy people across ages. TCRdb fed the 5' RACE reads into MiXCR, producing one record per CDR3 protein. The sample carries approximately 800,000 distinct CDR3 sequences, around a quarter recorded once. Separately, the same data were catalogued under a study of T cells of mothers and their children.

Input material: blood. These receptors all come from a boy younger than 18 in good health. The CDR3 runs from the conserved cysteine through the conserved F or W. A D gene is named only where the DNA matches it firmly. Part of the rows lack a size; the others show once, few, many or a class for expanded clones.

J,size,D,V,DNA,CDR3
TRBJ2-4,.,.,TRBV12-3/TRBV12-4,TGTGCCAGCAGTTTGTCCTTTTCGGGGAGCGGGTTGGATCAGTACTTC,CASSLSFSGSGLDQYF
TRBJ2-3,few,TRBD2,TRBV20-1,TGCAGGGTAGTAGCGGGAGAGGGAGGAGATACGCAGTATTTT,CRVVAGEGGDTQYF
TRBJ1-6,.,.,TRBV4-2,TGTGCCAGCAGCCAAGATTTGGCGGCAGGGAATAATTCACCCCTCCACTTT,CASSQDLAAGNNSPLHF
TRBJ2-7,.,.,TRBV6-6,TGTGCCAGCAGTTACGAAGGGGCGACTTCTGCACAGCAGTACTTC,CASSYEGATSAQQYF
TRBJ2-1,once,TRBD2,TRBV4-3,TGCGCCAGCAGCCAAGATTTGCGGGGGGGGTGGGATGAGCAGTTCTTC,CASSQDLRGGWDEQFF
TRBJ2-7,.,TRBD2,TRBV20-1,TGCAGTGCTAGTCCGGGGGACTACCACTACGAGCAGTACTTC,CSASPGDYHYEQYF
TRBJ2-5,few,TRBD1,TRBV7-8,TGTGCCAGCACCGGGACAGGGGGCTCGGAGACCCAGTACTTC,CASTGTGGSETQYF
TRBJ1-5,.,.,TRBV3-1,TGTGCCAGCAGCCAGTACAATCAGCCCCAGCATTTT,CASSQYNQPQHF
TRBJ2-4,.,TRBD1,TRBV6-5,TGTGCCAGCAGTTACAGGGGGCAGGGCATTCAGTACTTC,CASSYRGQGIQYF
TRBJ2-7,.,.,TRBV6-2/TRBV6-3,TGTGCCAGCAGTAACCCACACGACAGTGGTTACTCCTACGAGCAGTACTTC,CASSNPHDSGYSYEQYF
TRBJ2-5,.,TRBD1,TRBV20-1,TGCAGTGCTTGGGACAGGGTCGAGACCCAGTACTTC,CSAWDRVETQYF
TRBJ2-1,few,.,TRBV5-1,TGCGCCAGCAGCTTGGCCGCGACCCACAATGAGCAGTTCTTC,CASSLAATHNEQFF
TRBJ2-3,few,.,TRBV29-1,TGCAGCGTTGAAGATCCCCCCGGGGCAGGTACGCAGTATTTT,CSVEDPPGAGTQYF
TRBJ1-2,few,.,TRBV6-1,TGTGCCAGCAGTGTCCGTGAGGGTTACCGTGGCTACACCTTC,CASSVREGYRGYTF
TRBJ1-3,.,.,TRBV9,TGTGCCAGCAGCGCAGGGTTTCCTGGAAACACCATATATTTT,CASSAGFPGNTIYF
TRBJ2-3,few,TRBD2,TRBV3-1,TGTGCCAGCATCAACCGACAGGCTAGCGGGAGTAAAGATACGCAGTATTTT,CASINRQASGSKDTQYF
TRBJ2-5,.,.,TRBV5-1,TGCGCCAGCAGCTTGGTTGGCAGTGAGGGAAAGACCCAGTACTTC,CASSLVGSEGKTQYF